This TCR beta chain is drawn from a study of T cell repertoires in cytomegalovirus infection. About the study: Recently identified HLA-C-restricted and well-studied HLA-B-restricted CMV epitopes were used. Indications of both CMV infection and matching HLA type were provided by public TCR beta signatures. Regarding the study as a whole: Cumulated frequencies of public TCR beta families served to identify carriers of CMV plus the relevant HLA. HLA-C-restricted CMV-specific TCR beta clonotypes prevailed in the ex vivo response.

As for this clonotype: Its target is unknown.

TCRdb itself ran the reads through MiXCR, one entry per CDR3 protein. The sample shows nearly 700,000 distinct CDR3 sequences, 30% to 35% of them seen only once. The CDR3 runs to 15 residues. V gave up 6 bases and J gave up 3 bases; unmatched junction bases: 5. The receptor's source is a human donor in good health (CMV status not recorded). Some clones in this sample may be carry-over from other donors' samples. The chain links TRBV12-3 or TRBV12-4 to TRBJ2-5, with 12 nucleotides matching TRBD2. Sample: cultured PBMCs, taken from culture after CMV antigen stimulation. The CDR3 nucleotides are TGTGCCAGCAGCCTCAGACTAGCGGGAGAAGAGACCCAGTACTTC. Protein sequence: CASSLRLAGEETQYF.